Listed below are T cell receptor beta chains from one sample, sequenced in a study of blood T cells in healthy people across ages. TCRdb reprocessed the 5' RACE reads via MiXCR and lists one record per CDR3 protein. The sample holds over 1,500,000 distinct CDR3 sequences, about 39% seen once. Sequenced material: blood. The receptors come from a human donor in good health. The CDR3 runs from the conserved cysteine through the conserved F or W. The order of the fields is V gene, J gene, D gene, clone size, CDR3 protein, CDR3 DNA. The D gene is left open where the match is weak. Clone size appears in some rows only: once, few, many, or a class for an expanded clone.

>TRBV28|TRBJ2-4|.|few
CASSLEGKMVQYF
TGTGCCAGCAGTTTAGAGGGAAAAATGGTTCAGTACTTC
>TRBV11-2|TRBJ2-2|.|few
CASSQTGWDQINTGELFF
TGTGCCAGCAGCCAGACAGGATGGGACCAAATTAACACCGGGGAGCTGTTTTTT
>TRBV7-9|TRBJ2-1|.|few
CASSLKNVNEQFF
TGTGCCAGCAGCTTAAAAAATGTCAATGAGCAGTTCTTC
>TRBV7-9|TRBJ2-7|TRBD1|few
CASSLSTIGTGGSYEQYF
TGTGCCAGCAGCTTAAGCACGATAGGGACAGGGGGTTCCTACGAGCAGTACTTC
>TRBV7-2|TRBJ2-3|TRBD2|many
CASSPGLAGADTQYF
TGTGCCAGCAGCCCGGGACTAGCGGGGGCAGATACGCAGTATTTT
>TRBV4-3|TRBJ2-7|TRBD2|few
CASSQDTLAGSSYEQYF
TGCGCCAGCAGCCAAGATACACTAGCGGGGAGCTCCTACGAGCAGTACTTC
>TRBV4-1|TRBJ2-3|.|few
CASSQDIDRYRDTQYF
TGCGCCAGCAGCCAAGATATCGACAGGTACAGGGATACGCAGTATTTT
>TRBV9|TRBJ1-1|.|few
CASTKRVNTEAFF
TGTGCCAGCACCAAGCGGGTTAACACTGAAGCTTTCTTT
>TRBV7-8|TRBJ1-2|.|few
CASSFNGQSGYTF
TGTGCCAGCAGCTTCAATGGACAAAGTGGCTACACCTTC
>TRBV12-3/TRBV12-4|TRBJ2-3|.|.
CASSSIRAGTQYF
TGTGCCAGCAGTTCGATCAGGGCGGGTACGCAGTATTTT
>TRBV18|TRBJ1-2|.|few
CASSPWTETVGYTF
TGTGCCAGCTCACCCTGGACTGAGACGGTTGGTTACACCTTC
>TRBV7-2|TRBJ2-3|TRBD2|.
CASSLAPAGVADTQYF
TGTGCCAGCAGCTTAGCCCCAGCGGGAGTGGCAGATACGCAGTATTTT
>TRBV29-1|TRBJ2-3|TRBD1|.
CSVERQGGDTQYF
TGCAGCGTTGAAAGACAGGGCGGAGATACGCAGTATTTT
>TRBV4-1|TRBJ2-7|TRBD2|.
CASSLGVAGAPPYEQYF
TGCGCCAGCAGCCTAGGGGTAGCGGGGGCCCCACCCTACGAGCAGTACTTC
>TRBV11-1|TRBJ2-5|.|.
CASSSRGTRGAGETQYF
TGTGCCAGCAGCTCCCGCGGGACACGAGGCGCAGGAGAGACCCAGTACTTC
>TRBV7-9|TRBJ2-1|.|.
CASSLGLTGPYNEQFF
TGTGCCAGTAGCCTGGGGCTGACGGGGCCCTACAATGAGCAGTTCTTC
>TRBV20-1|TRBJ2-3|.|.
CSASSQWDTQYF
TGCAGTGCTAGTTCGCAGTGGGATACGCAGTATTTT
>TRBV3-1|TRBJ2-1|.|.
CASSQDAGKGFF
TGTGCCAGCAGCCAAGACGCCGGGAAGGGGTTCTTC
>TRBV10-3|TRBJ2-5|.|few
CAIGVETQYF
TGTGCCATCGGGGTAGAGACCCAGTACTTC
>TRBV11-3|TRBJ1-4|.|.
CASSSRDGREKLFF
TGTGCCAGCAGCTCCCGGGACGGGAGAGAAAAACTGTTTTTT